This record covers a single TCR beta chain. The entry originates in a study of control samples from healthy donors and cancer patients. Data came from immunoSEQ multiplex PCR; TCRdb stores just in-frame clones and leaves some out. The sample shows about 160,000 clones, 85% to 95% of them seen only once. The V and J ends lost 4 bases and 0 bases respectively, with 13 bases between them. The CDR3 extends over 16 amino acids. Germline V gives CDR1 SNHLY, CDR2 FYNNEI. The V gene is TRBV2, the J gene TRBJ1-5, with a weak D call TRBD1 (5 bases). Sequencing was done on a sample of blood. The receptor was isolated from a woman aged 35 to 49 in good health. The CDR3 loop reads CASSVGEVYSNQPQHF. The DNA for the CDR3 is TGTGCCAGCAGTGTGGGGGAGGTCTATAGCAATCAGCCCCAGCATTTT.